The rows below give T cell receptor beta chains drawn from one sample of a study of blood T cell repertoires in COVID-19. This table comes from immunoSEQ multiplex PCR, and its TCRdb copy is limited to in-frame clones, with some not included. The sample has 250,000 to 350,000 clones; 87% are singletons. The specimen sequenced was peripheral blood. The receptors were gathered from a woman between 45 and 60 years old who had recovered from COVID-19. Both conserved end residues are part of each CDR3. The order of the fields is clone size, V gene, CDR3 length, J gene, D gene, CDR3 protein, CDR3 DNA. D genes are given only for firm matches. The size of a clone is reported for some rows only, either as once, few or many, or as a class for expanded clones.

NA	TRBV5-8	15	TRBJ1-1	NA	CASSLVTRGYTEAFF	TGTGCCAGCAGCTTGGTAACCAGGGGCTACACTGAAGCTTTCTTT
NA	TRBV3-1/TRBV3-2	13	TRBJ2-1	TRBD2	CASSQGTSAEQFF	TGTGCCAGCAGCCAAGGGACTAGCGCGGAGCAGTTCTTC
NA	TRBV6-5	14	TRBJ2-5	TRBD2	CASPSGLAGETQYF	TGTGCCAGCCCCTCGGGACTAGCGGGAGAGACCCAGTACTTC
NA	TRBV7-2	15	TRBJ2-7	NA	CASSLGQVITYEQYF	TGTGCCAGCAGCTTAGGCCAGGTCATTACCTACGAGCAGTACTTC
NA	TRBV30	14	TRBJ1-5	NA	CACEEGGDGQPQHF	TGTGCCTGCGAAGAGGGAGGGGACGGACAGCCCCAGCATTTT
NA	TRBV15	14	TRBJ1-1	TRBD1	CATSRLTGRTEAFF	TGTGCCACCAGCAGGTTGACAGGGCGCACTGAAGCTTTCTTT
NA	TRBV11-3	15	TRBJ2-3	TRBD1	CASSLQGPAGDTQYF	TGTGCCAGCAGCCTACAGGGGCCGGCAGGAGATACGCAGTATTTT
NA	TRBV5-1	13	TRBJ1-5	NA	CASSMYSNQPQHF	TGCGCCAGCAGTATGTATAGCAATCAGCCCCAGCATTTT
NA	TRBV12-5	17	TRBJ1-4	NA	CASVLGRAALQNEKLFF	TGTGCTAGTGTCCTAGGGAGGGCAGCCCTCCAAAATGAAAAACTGTTTTTT
NA	TRBV4-1	14	TRBJ1-2	NA	CASAQGWKGYGYTF	TGCGCCAGCGCACAGGGATGGAAGGGCTATGGCTACACCTTC
NA	TRBV30	12	TRBJ2-3	NA	CAWSVRAVTQYF	TGTGCCTGGAGTGTACGAGCGGTTACGCAGTATTTT
NA	TRBV5-6	10	TRBJ1-1	TRBD1	CASSGQDRAF	TGTGCCAGCAGCGGTCAGGACAGGGCTTTT
NA	TRBV30	13	TRBJ1-5	NA	CAWSADSRQPQHF	TGTGCCTGGAGTGCGGACAGTCGGCAGCCCCAGCATTTT
NA	TRBV2	14	TRBJ2-7	NA	CASIIAASPYEQYF	TGTGCCAGCATTATCGCGGCCTCCCCCTACGAGCAGTACTTC
once	TRBV18	17	TRBJ1-1	NA	CASSHQKQGRGNTEAFF	TGTGCCAGCTCACATCAGAAACAGGGTCGGGGGAACACTGAAGCTTTCTTT